The 25 T cell receptor beta chains listed next were all sequenced from one sample in a study of CD8 T cells in ankylosing spondylitis (dated by TCRdb to about 2017). Libraries were made using 5' RACE. Sequencing relied on an Illumina HiSeq 2500. The public reads were run again by TCRdb, first through fastp at Q25 and then through MiXCR, and only productive beta chains were kept. Every CDR3 protein is listed once, alongside the most common genes and DNA of its rows. The sample table contains 200,000 or so distinct CDR3 sequences; only one count was recorded for roughly 18% of them. The top ten clonotypes cover roughly 4.5% of the sample. The specimen sequenced was blood, either unsorted or a sorted T cell fraction (not recorded which). These receptor sequences come from a male donor aged 5-30 years with ankylosing spondylitis or in good health (not recorded which). Donor details come from another sample of the same person, matched by shared clones.

This clonotype was recorded many times. The chain carries TRBV20-1 and TRBJ2-5, with TRBD2 identical over 9 bases. The CDR3 consists of 13 residues. CDR1 is DFQATT and CDR2 is SNEGSKA in the germline V gene (reference sequence). V dropped 6 bases and J dropped 5; count of bases not matched to a gene: 7. The CDR3 DNA sequence: TGCAGTGCGTCTAGCGGGATGCGGGAGACCCAGTACTTC. It is translated as CSASSGMRETQYF.

In this sample, this clonotype turned up many times. CDR3 protein: CASSLGVGLAETPNEDTQYF. CDR3 nucleotides: TGTGCCAGCAGCCTGGGAGTAGGACTAGCGGAAACCCCTAACGAAGATACGCAGTATTTT. The chain uses TRBV3-1 and TRBJ2-3; 10 bases align to TRBD2. This CDR3 region has 20 residues. V trimming: 4 bases; J trimming: 5 bases; junction bases outside the gene matches: 21. Germline-derived CDR1 and CDR2 are LGHDT and YNNKEL (reference sequence).

The V call is TRBV19, the J call TRBJ2-2; D gene ambiguous. This CDR3 is built from 15 residues. Trimming pared 3 bases from V and 5 bases from J, leaving 13 bases between. Germline V CDR1 and CDR2: LNHDA, SQIVND (reference sequence). The CDR3 here is CASSIRQVKTGELFF. DNA for the CDR3: TGTGCCAGTAGTATCCGTCAGGTCAAAACCGGGGAGCTGTTTTTT.

In its sample, this clonotype was seen many times. V gene TRBV11-3 combines with J gene TRBJ2-3; tentative D call: TRBD1 (5 bases). The CDR3 is made up of 13 amino acids. Germline-derived CDR1 and CDR2 are SGHNT and YENEEA. Trimming stripped 5 bases from V and 5 bases from J, with 11 bases between. The CDR3 DNA is TGTGCCAGCAGCCATGACAGTATAGATACGCAGTATTTT. Translating gives CASSHDSIDTQYF.

In its sample, this clonotype was seen many times. This sequence joins TRBV7-9 and TRBJ2-1, with D possibly matching TRBD2 (6 bases). This CDR3 region has 15 residues. The germline V gene encodes CDR1 SEHNR and CDR2 FQNEAQ (reference sequence). V was cut by 1 base and J by 12 bases, with 19 bases left in between. CDR3 protein: CASSLEVLAGIAQFF. The CDR3, as DNA: TGTGCCAGCAGCTTAGAAGTACTAGCCGGGATCGCGCAGTTCTTC.

The chain employs TRBV20-1 and TRBJ2-3; D unresolved. CDR3 length: 12 residues. In germline, CDR1 is DFQATT, CDR2 SNEGSKA (reference sequence). The CDR3 DNA is TGCAGCAAAAAACACAGAACAGATACGCAGTATTTT. Translated: CSKKHRTDTQYF.

The sample holds many counts of this clonotype. V and J are TRBV6-2 or TRBV6-3 and TRBJ1-6; no clear D gene. Trimming removed 5 bases from V and 9 bases from J, with 11 bases in between. The germline CDR1 and CDR2 sequences are MNHEY and SVGEGT. This CDR3 spans 13 amino acids. In nucleotides, the CDR3 is TGTGCCAGCAGTCTGACCGCTGCTTCACCCCTCCACTTT. Translating gives CASSLTAASPLHF.

The chain joins TRBV20-1 to TRBJ2-7, with 9 bases fitting TRBD2. The CDR3 totals 12 residues. Germline-derived CDR1 and CDR2 are DFQATT and SNEGSKA (reference sequence). DNA for the CDR3: TGCAGTGCTAGTAGCGGGAGTATCGAGCTGTACGTC. Protein sequence: CSASSGSIELYV.

In this sample, this clonotype turned up many times. The rearrangement joins TRBV27 to TRBJ2-1; D is possibly TRBD1 (5 bases). The CDR3 has 15 amino acids. The V gene lost 7 bases and the J gene lost 0 bases, with 13 bases spanning the gap. The germline V gene has CDR1 MNHEY and CDR2 SMNVEV (reference sequence). The CDR3 nucleotides are TGTGCCAGCAATATCGACAGCTCCTCCTACAATGAGCAGTTCTTC. It specifies CASNIDSSSYNEQFF.

V and J are TRBV5-5 and TRBJ2-7; 9 bases are shared with TRBD1. From germline, CDR1 is SGHKS and CDR2 YYEKEE (reference sequence). The CDR3 is made up of 15 amino acids. The ends lost 5 bases at V and 4 bases at J; junction bases unmatched: 10. The CDR3 is CASSHGRTGVYEQYF. CDR3 bases: TGTGCCAGCAGTCACGGGAGGACAGGGGTGTACGAGCAGTACTTC.

This clonotype has a count of ten or more. The chain recombines TRBV12-3 or TRBV12-4 with TRBJ2-1; D not resolved. The CDR3 extends over 14 amino acids. V was shortened by 8 bases and J by 2 bases, with 13 bases between the two germline ends. The CDR3 bases are TGTGCCAGCGGTGCGGACGAACCCTACAATGAGCAGTTCTTC. This sequence encodes CASGADEPYNEQFF.

This clonotype was seen many times. The V call is TRBV7-2, the J call TRBJ2-7; no reliable D call. V lost 1 base, J lost 4 bases, and 11 bases lay in between. Germline V gene sequence: CDR1 SGHTA, CDR2 FQGNSA. The CDR3 has 14 residues. The DNA of the CDR3 is TGTGCCAGCAGCTTAGTGAGCACAGCGTACGAGCAGTACTTC. This sequence encodes CASSLVSTAYEQYF.

This clonotype was counted ten times or more. V is TRBV5-1 and J is TRBJ2-5; tentative D call: TRBD1 (5 bases). CDR1 SGHRS and CDR2 YFSETQ come from the germline V gene. CDR3 length: 12 residues. V lost 4 bases and J lost 5, with 9 bases in between. CDR3 loop: CASSGAQETQYF. The CDR3 DNA follows: TGCGCCAGCAGCGGGGCCCAGGAGACCCAGTACTTC.

A single count supports this clonotype. The genes are TRBV5-5 and TRBJ2-2; 9 bases match TRBD2. The CDR3 has 15 residues. V trimming: 7 bases; J trimming: 5 bases; junction bases outside the gene matches: 9. CDR1 is SGHKS and CDR2 is YYEKEE in the germline V gene (reference sequence). The CDR3 sequence: CASPLRAGGTGELFF. The CDR3 DNA follows: TGTGCCAGCCCCCTTCGCGCGGGAGGGACCGGGGAGCTGTTTTTT.

The chain recombines TRBV20-1 with TRBJ2-1; D gene ambiguous. The ends were cut back, 3 bases at V and 0 bases at J, with 12 bases in the middle. Germline V gene sequence: CDR1 DFQATT, CDR2 SNEGSKA (reference sequence). The CDR3 is made up of 15 amino acids. The DNA for the CDR3 is TGCAGTGCTAGCGGTATGTTACGCTCCTACAATGAGCAGTTCTTC. Its protein product is CSASGMLRSYNEQFF.

This clonotype was seen repeatedly, ten times or more. The rearrangement uses TRBV11-2 and TRBJ2-5; perhaps TRBD2 as D (6 bases). The germline CDR1 and CDR2 sequences are SGHAT and FQNNGV. Trimming pared 6 bases from V and 1 base from J, leaving 12 bases between. This CDR3 has 14 residues. CDR3 region: CASRHHGSQETQYF. DNA of the CDR3: TGTGCCAGCAGGCATCACGGGAGCCAAGAGACCCAGTACTTC.

This clonotype was detected many times. The chain has TRBV20-1 and TRBJ2-5; TRBD1 or TRBD2 may be the D gene (5 bases each). Per germline, CDR1 DFQATT and CDR2 SNEGSKA (reference sequence). The germline V and J ends were trimmed by 5 bases and 2 bases, with 12 bases remaining between them. This CDR3 spans 13 amino acids. In DNA, the CDR3 is TGCAGTGCTGGTGGGGGTTTACAAGAGACCCAGTACTTC. Protein sequence: CSAGGGLQETQYF.

This rearrangement joins TRBV6-1 to TRBJ2-3; TRBD2 aligns across 7 bases. The CDR3 sequence is 15 residues long. Germline values: CDR1 MNHNS, CDR2 SASEGT. V lost 7 bases to trimming and J lost 0 bases; unmatched junction nucleotides: 7. Here the CDR3 reads CASMPSGASTDTQYF. DNA of the CDR3: TGTGCCAGCATGCCCAGCGGGGCGAGCACAGATACGCAGTATTTT.

This clonotype was recorded many times. The rearrangement joins TRBV12-3 or TRBV12-4 to TRBJ2-1, with 9 bases matching TRBD2. The CDR3 contains 13 residues. V trimming: 8 bases; J trimming: 15 bases; junction bases outside the gene matches: 14. The CDR3 is CASSGAGGGFWFF. In DNA, the CDR3 is TGTGCCAGCTCCGGTGCGGGAGGGGGTTTTTGGTTCTTC.

The sample holds many counts of this clonotype. J is TRBJ1-2 and V is TRBV12-3 or TRBV12-4; D is undetermined. The V end lost 5 bases, the J end lost 8 bases, and 27 bases lay between the germline ends. The CDR3 is 17 residues long. The CDR3 spells CASSKRVGGRVVPGYTF. Here the CDR3 DNA reads TGTGCCAGCAGTAAGAGGGTGGGAGGACGGGTTGTACCGGGCTACACCTTC.

In this sample, this clonotype turned up many times. The rearrangement uses TRBV25-1 and TRBJ2-7; a weak D match, TRBD2 (6 bases). Germline values: CDR1 MGHDK, CDR2 SYGVNS. The V end was cut by 3 bases, the J end by 6 bases, with 18 bases between. CDR3 length: 15 residues. Here the CDR3 DNA reads TGTGCCAGCAGTGATACAACCGGGACTCCGAGCGAGCAGTACTTC. It translates to CASSDTTGTPSEQYF.

This clonotype was counted only a few times. The chain recombines TRBV7-9 with TRBJ2-2; D is unclear. V was clipped by 4 bases and J by 9 bases, with 9 bases between them. The germline V gene encodes CDR1 SEHNR and CDR2 FQNEAQ (reference sequence). The CDR3 has 12 amino acids. The CDR3, as DNA: TGTGCCAGCAGCTCCCGTGACCGGGAGCTGTTTTTT. Amino acid sequence: CASSSRDRELFF.

Many counts were recorded for this clonotype. CDR3: CASRFPGAGYEQYF. The CDR3 DNA reads TGCGCCAGCAGATTCCCCGGGGCCGGCTACGAGCAGTACTTC. The rearrangement joins TRBV5-1 to TRBJ2-7; D may correspond to TRBD1 or TRBD2 (5 bases each). CDR1 and CDR2 from the germline V gene are SGHRS and YFSETQ. Between the trimmed V and J ends, which lost 5 bases and 3 bases, there was a span of 15 bases. This CDR3 has 14 amino acids.

The chain joins TRBV24-1 to TRBJ2-5; D remains unclear. The V end was cut by 5 bases, the J end by 4 bases, with 10 bases between. CDR1 KGHDR and CDR2 SFDVKD come from the germline V gene. The CDR3 loop spans 13 amino acids. CDR3 DNA: TGTGCCACCAGTGCTCCAGCCCGAGAGACCCAGTACTTC. Amino acid sequence: CATSAPARETQYF.

This clonotype was seen at least ten times. The V and J genes are TRBV29-1 and TRBJ2-3, with 8 bases identical to TRBD2. The CDR3 totals 14 residues. V lost 4 bases, J lost 0 bases, and 3 bases stayed unmatched. Germline lookup yields CDR1 SQVTM and CDR2 ANQGSEA. DNA for the CDR3: TGCAGCGTTGGCTCTAGCGGGAGCACAGATACGCAGTATTTT. This gives the protein CSVGSSGSTDTQYF.